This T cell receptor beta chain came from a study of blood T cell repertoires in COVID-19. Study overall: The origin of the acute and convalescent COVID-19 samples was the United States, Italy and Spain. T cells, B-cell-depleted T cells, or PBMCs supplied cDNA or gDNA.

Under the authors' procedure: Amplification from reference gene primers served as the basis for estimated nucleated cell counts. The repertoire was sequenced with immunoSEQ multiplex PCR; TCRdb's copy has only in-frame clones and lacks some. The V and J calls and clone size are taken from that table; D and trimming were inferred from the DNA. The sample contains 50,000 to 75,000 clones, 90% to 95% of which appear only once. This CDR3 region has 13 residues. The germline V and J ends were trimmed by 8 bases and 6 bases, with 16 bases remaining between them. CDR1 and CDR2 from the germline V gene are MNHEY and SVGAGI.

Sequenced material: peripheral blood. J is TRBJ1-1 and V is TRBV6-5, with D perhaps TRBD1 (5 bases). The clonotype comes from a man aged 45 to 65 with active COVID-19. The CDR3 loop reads CASSQPGFPEAFF. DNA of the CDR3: TGTGCCAGCTCCCAACCAGGGTTCCCTGAAGCTTTCTTT.